This is a list of T cell receptor beta chains from one sample in a study of shared clonotypes between healthy human individuals. The table came from immunoSEQ multiplex PCR; TCRdb's copy has only in-frame clones and leaves some out. Of millions of clones listed, over 85% are singletons. Sequencing was performed on naive CD8+ T cells sorted from blood. These receptor sequences come from a man aged 18 to 30 in good health. Both conserved end residues are part of each CDR3. D genes are given only for firm matches. Only some rows state a clone size, as once, few, many or a class for expanded clones.

V,size,length,J,D,DNA,CDR3
TRBV11-2,-,15,TRBJ1-1,TRBD1,TGTGCCAGCAGCTCCCCGGGACAGGGCTTAATTAGAGCTTTCTTT,CASSSPGQGLIRAFF
TRBV5-4,-,15,TRBJ1-3,-,TGTGCCAGCAGCTTGACAGGGAGCTCTGGAAACACCATATATTTT,CASSLTGSSGNTIYF
TRBV7-9,-,15,TRBJ2-7,TRBD2,TGTGCCAGCAGCTTAGTAAGCGGGACCCCCTACGAGCAGTACTTC,CASSLVSGTPYEQYF
TRBV11-3,-,16,TRBJ2-2,-,TGTGCCAGCAGCTTAGTGGCAGGATGGGAGTCCGGGGAGCTGTTTTTT,CASSLVAGWESGELFF
TRBV19,-,14,TRBJ2-7,TRBD1,TGTGCCAGTAGGATGACAGGGATTGACTACGAGCAGTACTTC,CASRMTGIDYEQYF
TRBV30,-,15,TRBJ1-4,-,TGTGCCTGGAGTGTTATGACAGACAATAATGAAAAACTGTTTTTT,CAWSVMTDNNEKLFF
TRBV6-1,-,14,TRBJ2-1,TRBD2,TGTGCCAGCCCTTTTCTAGCGGGGGACAATGAGCAGTTCTTC,CASPFLAGDNEQFF
TRBV19,once,15,TRBJ1-1,-,TGTGCCAGTAGCCCCGGGGGGTTCTCAAGGCCTGAAGCTTTCTTT,CASSPGGFSRPEAFF
TRBV7-9,-,16,TRBJ2-3,-,TGTGCCAGCAGCTTAGCTCCGGGAACCCGGATAGATACGCAGTATTTT,CASSLAPGTRIDTQYF
TRBV18,once,16,TRBJ2-2,-,TGTGCCAGCTACGACCCGTCAAGGGGACCAACCGGGGAGCTGTTTTTT,CASYDPSRGPTGELFF
TRBV29-1,-,12,TRBJ1-2,-,TGCAGCGTTGAGGATCAAGGCTATGGCTACACCTTC,CSVEDQGYGYTF
TRBV9,-,16,TRBJ2-2,-,TGTGCCAGCAGCGTAGGGGCAGACGCGAACACCGGGGAGCTGTTTTTT,CASSVGADANTGELFF
TRBV6-5,-,14,TRBJ1-5,-,TGTGCCAGCAGTTCAATGAGGGGAGATCAGCCCCAGCATTTT,CASSSMRGDQPQHF
TRBV4-1,once,14,TRBJ2-1,-,TGCGCCAGCAGCCAAGCTTTCCCCTTCAATGAGCAGTTCTTC,CASSQAFPFNEQFF
TRBV4-3,-,15,TRBJ2-7,TRBD1,TGCGCCAGCAGCCAAGACCCGGGACAGGGGGACGAGCAGTACTTC,CASSQDPGQGDEQYF
TRBV14,once,14,TRBJ2-7,-,TGTGCCAGCAGCCAATTCGGGGGTCTCGCCGAGCAGTACTTC,CASSQFGGLAEQYF
TRBV7-9,-,13,TRBJ2-7,-,TGTGCCAGCAGCGCGTCGTACCCGGGCGAGCAGTACTTC,CASSASYPGEQYF
TRBV5-4,-,17,TRBJ2-7,-,TGTGCCAGCAGCTTCTGGGAGGACGGGGGTTTAGTATACGAGCAGTACTTC,CASSFWEDGGLVYEQYF
TRBV14,-,13,TRBJ1-2,-,TGTGCCAGCAGCCAAGAAAGGGGGTATGGCTACACCTTC,CASSQERGYGYTF
TRBV29-1,-,14,TRBJ2-5,-,TGCAGCGTTGATCCCGAGTTAGTCCAAGAGACCCAGTACTTC,CSVDPELVQETQYF
TRBV27,-,16,TRBJ2-3,TRBD2,TGTGCCAGCAGTCCACGAAGCGGGGGGCTGGAAGATACGCAGTATTTT,CASSPRSGGLEDTQYF
TRBV10-2,-,15,TRBJ2-5,TRBD2,TGCGCAGTTCGTGAGGGTTGGCTAGCGGGAGAGACCCAGTACTTC,CAVREGWLAGETQYF
TRBV27,-,14,TRBJ1-1,-,TGTGCCAGCAGTCCCCCCGGAGGGTCCCCTGAAGCTTTCTTT,CASSPPGGSPEAFF
TRBV2,-,17,TRBJ1-5,TRBD1,TGTGCCAGCAGTGAATTCGGCGGACAGGCCTCTAATCAGCCCCAGCATTTT,CASSEFGGQASNQPQHF
TRBV6-1,-,16,TRBJ2-2,-,TGTGCCAGCAGTGAAGCGCGGTTTTCGAACACCGGGGAGCTGTTTTTT,CASSEARFSNTGELFF
TRBV12-5,-,16,TRBJ2-2,TRBD2,TGTGCTAGTGGTTCGGGGGGTGGCGGTGAAACCGGGGAGCTGTTTTTT,CASGSGGGGETGELFF
TRBV5-5,-,12,TRBJ2-7,-,TGTGCCAGCAGCGGGGCCCATTACGAGCAGTACTTC,CASSGAHYEQYF
TRBV2,-,12,TRBJ2-2,TRBD2,TGTGCCAGCGTTGGGGGGGACGGGGAGCTGTTTTTT,CASVGGDGELFF
TRBV28,-,14,TRBJ1-2,-,TGTGCCAGCAGTTTAGAGGGGAGTGGCTATGGCTACACCTTC,CASSLEGSGYGYTF
TRBV5-5,-,15,TRBJ1-1,-,TGTGCCAGTATCGGGACACCAAATTGGGACACTGAAGCTTTCTTT,CASIGTPNWDTEAFF
TRBV5-5,-,17,TRBJ1-1,TRBD1,TGTGCCAGCAGCTTCGTTCCTACAGGGGGCTTGGGGACTGAAGCTTTCTTT,CASSFVPTGGLGTEAFF
TRBV7-7,-,16,TRBJ2-1,-,TGTGCTAGCAGCTTGTATCCGAGGTCCGGGACCAATGAGCAGTTCTTC,CASSLYPRSGTNEQFF
TRBV6-5,-,13,TRBJ2-7,-,TGTGCCAGCGCAGGGACAAACACCTACGAGCAGTACTTC,CASAGTNTYEQYF
TRBV11-2,-,15,TRBJ2-5,TRBD1,TGTGCCAGCAGCTTAGGGACAGGGGGCGCAGAGACCCAGTACTTC,CASSLGTGGAETQYF
TRBV6-5,-,14,TRBJ1-6,-,TGTGCCAGCAGTTACTCGGAGGGGAATTCACCCCTCCACTTT,CASSYSEGNSPLHF
TRBV7-6,-,16,TRBJ1-2,TRBD1,TGTGCCAGCAGCCCGGCCGGGACAGGTTCTAACTATGGCTACACCTTC,CASSPAGTGSNYGYTF
TRBV4-1,-,15,TRBJ2-5,TRBD2,TGCGCCAGCAGCCTGGGGACTAGCGGACAAGAGACCCAGTACTTC,CASSLGTSGQETQYF
TRBV19,-,13,TRBJ1-4,-,TGTGCCAGTAGTATAGTCAGGGGCGAAAAACTGTTTTTT,CASSIVRGEKLFF
TRBV19,-,15,TRBJ2-7,TRBD2,TGTGCCAGTAGTCCGACGGCGGGGGACCTCTACGAGCAGTACTTC,CASSPTAGDLYEQYF
TRBV13,-,12,TRBJ2-3,-,TGTGCCAGCAGCCCTCCCCGGGATACGCAGTATTTT,CASSPPRDTQYF
TRBV11-2,-,14,TRBJ1-2,-,TGTGCCAGCAGCCCTTATTCGGGGGGCGTTGGCTACACCTTC,CASSPYSGGVGYTF
TRBV6-5,-,12,TRBJ2-7,TRBD1,TGTGCCAGCAGTTCCGTGGGGGACAGGGAGTACTTC,CASSSVGDREYF
TRBV2,once,17,TRBJ2-7,-,TGTGCCAGCAGTGAAGCGGCTAGACAGACCGCACTACTCGAGCAGTACTTC,CASSEAARQTALLEQYF